This T cell receptor beta chain was retrieved from a study of blood T cell repertoires in COVID-19. The method was immunoSEQ multiplex PCR; TCRdb's version includes in-frame clones alone and lacks a portion of them. The repertoire has roughly 30,000 clones, roughly 89% of them found once; the top ten carry about 15%. Germline V CDR1 and CDR2: KGHSH, LQKENI. The CDR3 contains 16 residues. The V end was cut by 3 bases, the J end by 2 bases, with 16 bases between. Sample: peripheral blood. This clonotype was obtained from a human donor in a cohort sampled during active COVID-19. This chain uses TRBV18 with TRBJ1-1; D call uncertain. The CDR3 loop is CASSPRTQQANTEAFF. The CDR3 nucleotides are TGTGCCAGCTCACCCCGTACCCAGCAGGCCAACACTGAAGCTTTCTTT. The variable domain in full, with the rest retrieved from reference TRBV18 and TRBJ1-1, is NAGVMQNPRHLVRRRGQEARLRCSPMKGHSHVYWYRQLPEEGLKFMVYLQKENIIDESGMPKERFSAEFPKEGPSILRIQQVVRGDSAAYFCASSPRTQQANTEAFFGQGTRLTVV.